This TCR beta chain was sequenced during a study of shared clonotypes between healthy human individuals. CDR1 and CDR2 from the germline V gene are SGHDN and FVKESK. The CDR3 runs 17 residues. Trimming at V came to 4 bases and at J to 9 bases, leaving 10 bases not matched to a gene. Terminally differentiated effector memory CD45RA+ cells were left out of the naive CD8 fraction, which was CD45RO-negative and positively selected for CCR7. Only Caucasian adults living in Nashville, Tennessee made up the donor group. Some clones are missing from TCRdb's copy, which holds only in-frame ones; the method was immunoSEQ multiplex PCR. The sample consists of roughly 1,800,000 clones, just under 95% of them appearing once.

Sequenced: naive CD8+ T cells sorted from blood. This TCR was sampled from a man younger than 30 in good health. The gene calls are TRBV14 and TRBJ2-1; 15 nucleotides align to TRBD2. The chain's CDR3 is CASSPPGLAGGEGEQFF. In DNA form, the CDR3 reads TGTGCCAGCAGCCCACCGGGACTAGCGGGGGGAGAGGGTGAGCAGTTCTTC.